These 6 T cell receptor beta chains share one sample of origin, sequenced in a study of cytomegalovirus exposure and HLA in healthy donors. The study ran its PCR with 60 Vbeta and 13 Jbeta primers. Clones were read by immunoSEQ multiplex PCR, and TCRdb kept only the in-frame ones, dropping some. The table lists around 110,000 clones, 70% of them singletons. The specimen was PBMCs. The receptors derive from a man in his thirties or forties in good health and CMV-seropositive.

This chain connects TRBV4-1 to TRBJ2-5; 10 nucleotides align to TRBD2. The germline CDR1 and CDR2 sequences are MGHRA and YSYEKL. The CDR3 contains 16 residues. Trimming at V came to 1 base and at J to 5 bases, leaving 7 bases not matched to a gene. CDR3 in DNA: TGCGCCAGCAGCCAAGCCACACTAGCGGGAAGGGAGACCCAGTACTTC. Translation gives CASSQATLAGRETQYF.

The genes are TRBV9 and TRBJ2-3, with TRBD2 as a possible D gene (7 bases). Germline-derived CDR1 and CDR2 are SGDLS and YYNGEE. CDR3 length: 17 amino acids. V was cut by 4 bases and J by 1 base, with 19 bases left in between. In nucleotides, the CDR3 is TGTGCCAGCAGCCCTTTCGGGGGGCCCGCGGGCACAGATACGCAGTATTTT. Encoded protein: CASSPFGGPAGTDTQYF. The variable domain in full, with the rest retrieved from reference TRBV9 and TRBJ2-3, is DSGVTQTPKHLITATGQRVTLRCSPRSGDLSVYWYQQSLDQGLQFLIQYYNGEERAKGNILERFSAQQFPDLHSELNLSSLELGDSALYFCASSPFGGPAGTDTQYFGPGTRLTVL.

The V and J genes are TRBV27 and TRBJ1-1; 8 bases are shared with TRBD1. The CDR3 length is 13 residues. CDR1 MNHEY and CDR2 SMNVEV come from the germline V gene (reference sequence). Trimming at V came to 6 bases and at J to 4 bases, leaving 4 bases not matched to a gene. CDR3 loop: CASRQGDFTEAFF. CDR3 in DNA: TGTGCCAGCAGACAGGGGGATTTCACTGAAGCTTTCTTT.

This sequence joins TRBV10-3 and TRBJ2-1, with D maybe TRBD2 (6 bases). The V gene's germline CDR1 is ENHRY and CDR2 SYGVKD. Trimming left V 4 bases short and J 3 bases short, with 19 bases between. CDR3 length: 17 residues. The CDR3 is CAISARTSLASYNEQFF. The CDR3 DNA sequence: TGTGCCATCAGTGCCCGCACTTCCCTAGCGAGCTACAATGAGCAGTTCTTC.

V is TRBV5-5 and J is TRBJ1-4; weak D call: TRBD1 (5 bases). Germline V CDR1 and CDR2: SGHKS, YYEKEE (reference sequence). This CDR3 comprises 17 residues. Between the trimmed V and J ends, which lost 0 bases and 0 bases, there was a span of 12 bases. In DNA, the CDR3 is TGTGCCAGCAGCTTGGCGAGGACGGGGGCAACTAATGAAAAACTGTTTTTT. This gives the protein CASSLARTGATNEKLFF. The variable domain in full, completed from reference TRBV5-5 and TRBJ1-4, reads DAGVTQSPTHLIKTRGQQVTLRCSPISGHKSVSWYQQVLGQGPQFIFQYYEKEERGRGNFPDRFSARQFPNYSSELNVNALLLGDSALYLCASSLARTGATNEKLFFGSGTQLSVL.

Written as DNA, the CDR3 is TGTGCCAGCTCACGGCTAGCGGGAGCAAGGTACAATGAGCAGTTCTTC. Its protein product is CASSRLAGARYNEQFF. V is TRBV18 and J is TRBJ2-1; 10 positions agree with TRBD2. The V gene end was trimmed by 4 bases and the J gene end by 4 bases; junction bases not matched to a gene: 7. Per germline, CDR1 KGHSH and CDR2 LQKENI. CDR3 length equals 16 residues.